One T cell receptor (beta chain) is described in this entry. The antigen remains undetermined. This record belongs to a study of CXCR3-negative and CXCR3-positive naive CD8 T cells. Study outcomes and limitations: When CXCR3-positive naive cells were set against CXCR3-negative naive cells, the former had more hydrophobic TRB CDR3s.

With UMI labels, 5' RACE was used to prepare the TRB cDNA libraries. TCRdb re-called the 5' RACE reads; every CDR3 protein appears as one record, without DNA. The ten top clones account for 0.55% to 0.85%, within a sample of roughly 59,000 distinct CDR3 sequences. The CDR3 totals 14 residues. CDR1 MGHDK and CDR2 SYGVNS come from the germline V gene. The sequenced sample was naive CXCR3+ CD8+ T cells from blood. Subset defined: CD45RO-CCR7+CD27+CD95- naive CD8+ T cells expressing CXCR3 (TNR3+). This TCR derives from a human donor in good health. Some clones in this sample may be carry-over from other donors' samples. V gene TRBV25-1 combines with J gene TRBJ1-2; TCRdb names TRBD1, which stays unverified in the absence of DNA. CDR3 amino acids: CASSGGAYNYGYTF.